These T cell receptor beta chains were read from a single sample in a study of T cells in narcolepsy. Using immunoSEQ multiplex PCR, the repertoire was profiled, and TCRdb retains in-frame clones only, with some absent. The profile covers over 25,000 clones, with roughly 79% appearing a single time and roughly 3.5% taken by the ten largest. The sequenced sample was memory (CD45RA-) CD4+ T cells from blood. The receptors were gathered from a human donor in good health. CDR3s include the opening cysteine and the closing phenylalanine or tryptophan. The order of the fields is V gene, J gene, CDR3 length, CDR3 protein.

>TRBV5-5|TRBJ2-3|16
CASSFRGDRDTDTQYF
>TRBV9|TRBJ2-3|18
CASSVGLAVTSSTDTQYF
>TRBV6-1|TRBJ2-1|16
CASSAAASGRLSEQFF
>TRBV5-6|TRBJ2-7|16
CASNVGGLAGAYEQYF
>TRBV14|TRBJ1-3|14
CASSQVSGGNTIYF
>TRBV6-1|TRBJ1-1|13
CASSIQGNAEAFF
>TRBV11-3|TRBJ2-3|15
CASSLGGGSINTQYF
>TRBV5-1|TRBJ2-7|17
CASSSLRGEFTSYEQYF
>TRBV29-1|TRBJ1-2|12
CSVTTPNYGYTF
>TRBV7-9|TRBJ1-5|15
CASSLGGNSNQPQHF
>TRBV9|TRBJ1-3|15
CASSVAPEGGNTIYF
>TRBV11-3|TRBJ2-2|14
CASSLTGVTGELFF
>TRBV6-1|TRBJ1-1|11
CASSVSLEAFF
>TRBV2|TRBJ2-7|15
CASSLRSGSINEQYF
>TRBV4-1|TRBJ1-1|12
CANSRGQSEAFF
>TRBV4-2|TRBJ2-3|16
CASSQATSGVTDTQYF
>TRBV6-1|TRBJ2-1|14
CASSDTSGVNEQFF
>TRBV7-9|TRBJ2-3|15
CASSLSRATLDTQYF
>TRBV5-4|TRBJ2-1|14
CASSPGTRSDEQFF
>TRBV19|TRBJ1-1|14
CASSIPGGNTEAFF
>TRBV2|TRBJ1-1|14
CASSEGGHFTEAFF
>TRBV7-9|TRBJ2-3|13
CASSGQITDTQYF
>TRBV11-3|TRBJ1-1|11
CASRRTAEAFF
>TRBV29-1|TRBJ2-7|14
CSYGPRTGPGEQYF
>TRBV5-1|TRBJ1-1|15
CASSLARGAYTEAFF
>TRBV4-1|TRBJ2-6|16
CASSQDQGSGANVLTF
>TRBV5-1|TRBJ2-5|13
CASSRDSLGTQYF
>TRBV7-9|TRBJ1-5|12
CASSLLDQPQHF
>TRBV7-2|TRBJ2-2|14
CASSLSEGTGELFF
>TRBV11-3|TRBJ1-5|15
CASSAGTGSNQPQHF
>TRBV2|TRBJ2-2|12
CASRFYTGELFF
>TRBV11-3|TRBJ2-5|13
CASSLGPQETQYF
>TRBV6-5|TRBJ2-7|14
CASSVDRGLYEQYF
>TRBV6-5|TRBJ1-3|15
CASSLGKTPGNTIYF
>TRBV2|TRBJ1-2|14
CASSPGTGPYGYTF
>TRBV6-5|TRBJ1-2|14
CASSSGTGTYGYTF
>TRBV5-1|TRBJ2-5|14
CATSAGHGQETQYF
>TRBV5-6|TRBJ1-2|14
CASSLGISNYGYTF
>TRBV4-2|TRBJ2-7|17
CASSREGTSGISYEQYF
>TRBV5-1|TRBJ2-2|15
CASSTLQTNTGELFF
>TRBV30|TRBJ2-7|14
CAQSPSGRAYEQYF
>TRBV5-1|TRBJ2-3|16
CASRTGLAGDTDTQYF
>TRBV7-2|TRBJ2-2|16
CASSPGTSLLTGELFF
>TRBV5-4|TRBJ1-6|15
CASSRDRVDNSPLHF
>TRBV11-2|TRBJ2-1|15
CASSQGGSSYNEQFF
>TRBV10-3|TRBJ1-3|15
CAISGTGSSGNTIYF
>TRBV29-1|TRBJ2-3|12
CSVEAGGHTQYF
>TRBV5-1|TRBJ1-5|13
CASSLVSNQPQHF
>TRBV27|TRBJ2-6|16
CASTSRTAGGANVLTF
>TRBV27|TRBJ1-2|14
CASSFNRVENGYTF
>TRBV11-2|TRBJ1-2|14
CASSSTDSRRGYTF
>TRBV2|TRBJ1-1|16
CASMIGGVSLNTEAFF
>TRBV7-7|TRBJ2-5|14
CASSLAGTKETQYF
>TRBV9|TRBJ1-5|17
CASSVGPGGRSNQPQHF
>TRBV19|TRBJ1-5|15
CASCPPGGNYQPQHF
>TRBV9|TRBJ2-6|17
CASSVVPLWTGANVLTF
>TRBV6-5|TRBJ1-5|15
CASSPPQGDNQPQHF
>TRBV5-5|TRBJ2-2|16
CASSLGPSANTGELFF
>TRBV7-9|TRBJ2-3|11
CASSFVDTQYF
>TRBV7-3|TRBJ1-2|16
CASSSSPGGANYGYTF